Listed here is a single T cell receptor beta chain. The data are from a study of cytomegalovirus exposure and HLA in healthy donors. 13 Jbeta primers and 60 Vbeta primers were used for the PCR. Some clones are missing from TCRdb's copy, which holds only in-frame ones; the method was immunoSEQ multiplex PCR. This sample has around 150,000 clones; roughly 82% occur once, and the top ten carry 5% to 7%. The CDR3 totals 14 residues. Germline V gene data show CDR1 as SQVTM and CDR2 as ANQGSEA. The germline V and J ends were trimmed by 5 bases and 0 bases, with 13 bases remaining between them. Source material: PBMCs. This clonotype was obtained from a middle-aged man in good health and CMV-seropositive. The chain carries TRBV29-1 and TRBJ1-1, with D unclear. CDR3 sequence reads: CSVFRVALNTEAFF. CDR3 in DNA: TGCAGCGTTTTCCGGGTTGCACTGAACACTGAAGCTTTCTTT.